This T cell receptor (beta chain) was observed in a study of CD8 T cells in ankylosing spondylitis. Study results and caveats: Seemingly distinctive of ankylosing spondylitis blood was a TCR beta motif formed by eight highly homologous variants. Existing reports had already noted some motif variants in reactive arthritis synovial fluid and blood. The clones that were linked to disease were reported to be significantly enriched in matched synovial fluid samples from ankylosing spondylitis patients. Clones that were linked to disease were CD8+ and were relatively rare in peripheral blood.

Making the TCR beta libraries involved quantitative 5'-RACE with molecular barcodes. TCRdb reprocessed the 5' RACE reads via MiXCR and lists one record per CDR3 protein. The repertoire holds roughly 670,000 distinct CDR3 sequences, with roughly 19% as singletons. V was cut by 6 bases and J by 5 bases, with 13 bases left in between. From germline, CDR1 is MNHEY and CDR2 SVGEGT. There are 13 residues in the CDR3. To note about this clonotype: Its antigen is still unknown.

This TCR came from a male donor with ankylosing spondylitis. The V call is TRBV6-2 or TRBV6-3, the J call TRBJ1-1, with D possibly TRBD1 on 5 matching bases. Material for sequencing was blood, either unsorted or a sorted T cell fraction (not recorded which). The CDR3 bases are TGTGCCAGCAGCAACAGGTATATTACTGAAGCTTTCTTT. It is translated as CASSNRYITEAFF.